This TCR beta chain was retrieved from a study of PD-L1 blockade in urothelial cancer. For the study at large: Administration of atezolizumab to patients began in about 2014, at 1,200 mg intravenously every 3 weeks.

Sequencing was performed with immunoSEQ multiplex PCR; in TCRdb, only in-frame clones are kept and a portion is missing. The data hold about 21,000 clones, with around 90% observed a single time. V was trimmed by 3 bases and J by 5 bases, leaving 8 bases between them. Germline loops: CDR1 LGHNT, CDR2 FRNRAP. The CDR3 runs 12 residues. The TCR sequence derives from a woman aged 55-75 years with urothelial cancer. Sequenced material: PBMCs, taken around atezolizumab (anti-PD-L1) treatment. The rearrangement joins TRBV12-5 to TRBJ2-7; tentatively, D is TRBD2 (5 bases). This CDR3 reads CASGFGLNEQYF. The CDR3 DNA reads as TGTGCTAGTGGTTTCGGACTTAACGAGCAGTACTTC.